What follows describes a single T cell receptor beta chain. Its antigen is not known. Distinct nucleotide sequences in the sample also encode this CDR3. The sample comes from a study of OX40 agonist ivuxolimab in advanced cancers. Study-wide background: The patients received agonistic anti-OX40 (CD134) antibody ivuxolimab.

Repertoires were generated with immunoSEQ multiplex PCR, while TCRdb's copy carries only in-frame clones and drops some. The top ten hold around 2.8% of the sample, which has around 87,000 clones, roughly 92% seen once. Study outcomes and limitations: Low clonal expansion, among the lowest seen, marked partial responders at 0.1-3.0 mg/kg.

Peripheral blood came from all dose cohorts at three timepoints. Deletions cut 1 base from V and 3 bases from J, with 7 bases between. CDR1 is SGHTA, CDR2 FQGNSA, per germline. This CDR3 spans 13 amino acids. This specimen consisted of CD4+ or CD8+ T cells sorted from blood, obtained in a trial of the OX40 agonist ivuxolimab. The TCR comes from an adult with an advanced solid tumor such as melanoma, head and neck, liver or kidney cancer. The chain joins TRBV7-2 to TRBJ2-7; no clear D. The CDR3 coding sequence is TGTGCCAGCAGCTTAGGGGCCGGCTACGAGCAGTACTTC. As protein: CASSLGAGYEQYF.